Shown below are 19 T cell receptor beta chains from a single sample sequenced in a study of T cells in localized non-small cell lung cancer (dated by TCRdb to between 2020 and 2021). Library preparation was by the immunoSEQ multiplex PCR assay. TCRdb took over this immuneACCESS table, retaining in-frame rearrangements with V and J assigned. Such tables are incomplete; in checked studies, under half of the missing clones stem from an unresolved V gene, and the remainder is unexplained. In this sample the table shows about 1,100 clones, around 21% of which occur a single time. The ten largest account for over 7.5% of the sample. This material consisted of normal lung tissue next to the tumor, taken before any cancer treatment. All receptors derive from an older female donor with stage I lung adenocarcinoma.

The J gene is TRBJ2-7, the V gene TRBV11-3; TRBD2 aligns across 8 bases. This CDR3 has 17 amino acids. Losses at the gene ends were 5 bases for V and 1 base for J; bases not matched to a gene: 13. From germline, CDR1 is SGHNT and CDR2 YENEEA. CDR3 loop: CASSISLRTSKSYEQYF. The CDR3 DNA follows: TGTGCCAGCAGCATAAGCCTTCGGACTAGCAAGTCCTACGAGCAGTACTTC.

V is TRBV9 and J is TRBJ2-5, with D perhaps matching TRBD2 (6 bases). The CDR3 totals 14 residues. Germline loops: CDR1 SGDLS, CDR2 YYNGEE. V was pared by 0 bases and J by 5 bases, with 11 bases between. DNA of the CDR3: TGTGCCAGCAGCGTAGAAGGAGGGTCGGAGACCCAGTACTTC. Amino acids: CASSVEGGSETQYF. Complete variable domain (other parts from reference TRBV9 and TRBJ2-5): DSGVTQTPKHLITATGQRVTLRCSPRSGDLSVYWYQQSLDQGLQFLIQYYNGEERAKGNILERFSAQQFPDLHSELNLSSLELGDSALYFCASSVEGGSETQYFGPGTRLLVL.

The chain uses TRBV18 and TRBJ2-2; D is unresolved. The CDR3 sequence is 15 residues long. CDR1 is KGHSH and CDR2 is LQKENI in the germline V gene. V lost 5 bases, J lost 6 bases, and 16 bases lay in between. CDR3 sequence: CASSRMDGPPGELFF. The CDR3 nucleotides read TGTGCCAGCTCAAGAATGGACGGTCCCCCCGGGGAGCTGTTTTTT.

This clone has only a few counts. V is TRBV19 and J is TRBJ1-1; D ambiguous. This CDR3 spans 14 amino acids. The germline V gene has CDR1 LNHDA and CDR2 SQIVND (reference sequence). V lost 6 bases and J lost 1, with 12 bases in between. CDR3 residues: CASSYGTANTEAFF. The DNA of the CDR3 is TGTGCCAGTAGCTACGGCACAGCGAACACTGAAGCTTTCTTT.

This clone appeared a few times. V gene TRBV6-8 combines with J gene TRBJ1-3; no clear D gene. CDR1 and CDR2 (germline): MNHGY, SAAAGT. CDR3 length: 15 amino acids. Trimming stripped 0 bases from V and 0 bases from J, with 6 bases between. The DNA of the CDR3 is TGTGCCAGCAGTTACTCCTACACCTCTGGAAACACCATATATTTT. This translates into CASSYSYTSGNTIYF.

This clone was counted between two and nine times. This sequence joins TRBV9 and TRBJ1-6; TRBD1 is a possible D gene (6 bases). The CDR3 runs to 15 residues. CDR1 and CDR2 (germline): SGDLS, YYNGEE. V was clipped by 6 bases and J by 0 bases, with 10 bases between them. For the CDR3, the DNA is TGTGCCAGCACCGACAGGAGCTCCTATAATTCACCCCTCCACTTT. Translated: CASTDRSSYNSPLHF.

CDR3 bases: TGTGCCAGTAGTATCAGATCCGCGGACATTCAGTACTTC. Translated: CASSIRSADIQYF. J is TRBJ2-4 and V is TRBV19; D call uncertain. Per germline, CDR1 LNHDA and CDR2 SQIVND (reference sequence). The CDR3 is 13 residues long. V dropped 3 bases and J dropped 8 bases, with 11 bases sitting between them.

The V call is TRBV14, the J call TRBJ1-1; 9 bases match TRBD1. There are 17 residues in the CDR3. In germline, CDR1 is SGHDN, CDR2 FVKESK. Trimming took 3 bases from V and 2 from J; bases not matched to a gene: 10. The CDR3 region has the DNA TGTGCCAGCAGCCAGTCTAAACCGGGACAGGGCAACACTGAAGCTTTCTTT. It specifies CASSQSKPGQGNTEAFF.

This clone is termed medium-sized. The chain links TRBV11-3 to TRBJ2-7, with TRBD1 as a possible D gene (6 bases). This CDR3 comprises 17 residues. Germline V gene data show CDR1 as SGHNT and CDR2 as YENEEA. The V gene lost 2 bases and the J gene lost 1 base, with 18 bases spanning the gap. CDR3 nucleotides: TGTGCCAGCAGCTTAAGCGCACAGGGATCTTCTTCCTACGAGCAGTACTTC. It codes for CASSLSAQGSSSYEQYF.

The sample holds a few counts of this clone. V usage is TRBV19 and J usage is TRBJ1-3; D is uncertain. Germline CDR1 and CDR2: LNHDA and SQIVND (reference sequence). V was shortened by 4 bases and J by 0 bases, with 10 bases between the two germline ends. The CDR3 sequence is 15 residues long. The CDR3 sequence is CASSNAGSSGNTIYF. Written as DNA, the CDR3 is TGTGCCAGTAGTAATGCGGGAAGCTCTGGAAACACCATATATTTT.

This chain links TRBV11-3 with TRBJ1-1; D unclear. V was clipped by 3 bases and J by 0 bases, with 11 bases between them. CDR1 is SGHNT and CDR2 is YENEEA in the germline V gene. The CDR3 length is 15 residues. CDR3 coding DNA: TGTGCCAGCAGCTTTGGAGGACTGATGAACACTGAAGCTTTCTTT. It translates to CASSFGGLMNTEAFF. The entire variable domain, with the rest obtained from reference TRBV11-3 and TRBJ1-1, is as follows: EAGVVQSPRYKIIEKKQPVAFWCNPISGHNTLYWYLQNLGQGPELLIRYENEEAVDDSQLPKDRFSAERLKGVDSTLKIQPAELGDSAVYLCASSFGGLMNTEAFFGQGTRLTVV.

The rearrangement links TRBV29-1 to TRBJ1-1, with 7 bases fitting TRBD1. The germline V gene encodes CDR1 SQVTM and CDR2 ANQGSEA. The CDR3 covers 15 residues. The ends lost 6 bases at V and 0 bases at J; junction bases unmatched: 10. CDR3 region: CSVGTDRLLNTEAFF. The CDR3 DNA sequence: TGCAGCGTGGGGACAGACCGGCTTTTGAACACTGAAGCTTTCTTT.

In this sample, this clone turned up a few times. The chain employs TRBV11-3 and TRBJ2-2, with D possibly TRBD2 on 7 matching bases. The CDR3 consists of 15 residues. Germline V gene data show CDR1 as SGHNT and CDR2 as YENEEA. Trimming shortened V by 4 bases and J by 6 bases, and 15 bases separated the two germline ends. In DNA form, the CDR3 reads TGTGCCAGCAGCTCGTTCAGGGGAGGGGCCGGGGAGCTGTTTTTT. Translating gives CASSSFRGGAGELFF.

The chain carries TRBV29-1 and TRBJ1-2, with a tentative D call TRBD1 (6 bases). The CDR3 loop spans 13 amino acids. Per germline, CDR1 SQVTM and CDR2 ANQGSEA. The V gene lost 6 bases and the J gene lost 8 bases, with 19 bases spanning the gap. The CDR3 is CSVVPAGENGYTF. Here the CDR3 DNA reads TGCAGCGTGGTCCCCGCAGGGGAGAACGGCTACACCTTC.

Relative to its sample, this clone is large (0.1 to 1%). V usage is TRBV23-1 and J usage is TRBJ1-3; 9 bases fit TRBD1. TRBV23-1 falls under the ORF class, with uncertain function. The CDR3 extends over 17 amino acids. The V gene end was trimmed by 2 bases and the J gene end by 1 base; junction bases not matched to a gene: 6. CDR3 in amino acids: CASSQTRTGESGNTIYF. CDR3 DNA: TGCGCCAGCAGTCAAACCCGGACAGGGGAATCTGGAAACACCATATATTTT.

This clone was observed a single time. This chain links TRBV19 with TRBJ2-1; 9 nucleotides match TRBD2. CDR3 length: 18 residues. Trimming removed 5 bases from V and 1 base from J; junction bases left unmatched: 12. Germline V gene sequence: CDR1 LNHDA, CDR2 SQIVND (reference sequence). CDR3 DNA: TGTGCCAGTAGTCCTCGGGCTAGCGGGGTCCCTTCCTACAATGAGCAGTTCTTC. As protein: CASSPRASGVPSYNEQFF. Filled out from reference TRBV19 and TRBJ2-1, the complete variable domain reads DGGITQSPKYLFRKEGQNVTLSCEQNLNHDAMYWYRQDPGQGLRLIYYSQIVNDFQKGDIAEGYSVSREKKESFPLTVTSAQKNPTAFYLCASSPRASGVPSYNEQFFGPGTRLTVL.

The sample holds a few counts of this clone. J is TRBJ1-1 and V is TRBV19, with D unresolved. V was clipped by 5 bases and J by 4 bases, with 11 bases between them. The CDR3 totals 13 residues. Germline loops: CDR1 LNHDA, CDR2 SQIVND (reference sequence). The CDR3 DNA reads TGTGCCAGTAGTTATATGGGAGGCACTGAAGCTTTCTTT. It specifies CASSYMGGTEAFF.

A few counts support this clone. CDR3 in DNA: TGTGCCCAAACAGGGCAAGGGAACACTGAAGCTTTCTTT. It encodes CAQTGQGNTEAFF. The V and J genes are TRBV30 and TRBJ1-1; D might be TRBD1 (6 bases). The CDR3 is 13 amino acids. Germline-derived CDR1 and CDR2 are GTSNPN and SVGIG (reference sequence). The ends were cut back, 8 bases at V and 1 base at J, with 14 bases in the middle.

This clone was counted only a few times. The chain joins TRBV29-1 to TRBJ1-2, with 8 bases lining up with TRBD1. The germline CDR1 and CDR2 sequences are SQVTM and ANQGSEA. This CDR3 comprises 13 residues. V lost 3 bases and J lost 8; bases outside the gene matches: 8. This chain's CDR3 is CSVEAQGAGGYTF. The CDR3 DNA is TGCAGCGTTGAGGCCCAGGGGGCGGGGGGCTACACCTTC. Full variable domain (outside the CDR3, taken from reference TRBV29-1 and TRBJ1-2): SAVISQKPSRDICQRGTSLTIQCQVDSQVTMMFWYRQQPGQSLTLIATANQGSEATYESGFVIDKFPISRPNLTFSTLTVSNMSPEDSSIYLCSVEAQGAGGYTFGSGTRLTVV.